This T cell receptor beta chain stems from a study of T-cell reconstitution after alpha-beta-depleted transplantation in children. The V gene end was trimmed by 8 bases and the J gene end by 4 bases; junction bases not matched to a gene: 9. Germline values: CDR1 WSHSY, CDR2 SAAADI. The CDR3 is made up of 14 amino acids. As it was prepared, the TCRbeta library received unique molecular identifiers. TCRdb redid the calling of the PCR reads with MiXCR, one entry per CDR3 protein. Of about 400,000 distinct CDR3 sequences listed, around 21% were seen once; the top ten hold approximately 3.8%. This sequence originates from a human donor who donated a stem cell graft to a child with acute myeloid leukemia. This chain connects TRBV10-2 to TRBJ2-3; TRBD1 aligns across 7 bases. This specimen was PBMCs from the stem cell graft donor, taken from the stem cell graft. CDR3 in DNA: TGCGCCAGCCTGGACAGGACCCCCGCAGATACGCAGTATTTT. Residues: CASLDRTPADTQYF.